This TCR beta chain was sequenced in a study of cytomegalovirus exposure and HLA in healthy donors. The wider study: An early data release held some 85 million unique TCRs from HLA-typed donors.

A word on this clone: The target antigen is unknown.

General study findings and limits: Most TCRs appeared rarely, but some public TCRs recurred in many donors. In a later analysis, productive TCRs from donors in an Asian-associated ancestry cluster reportedly carried fewer N-insertions than the cohort mean. TCR beta sequences reportedly predicted most subjects' HLA-A and HLA-B alleles accurately.

The PCR contained 60 Vbeta and 13 Jbeta primers. Produced via immunoSEQ multiplex PCR; TCRdb's table is partial and in-frame only. This table holds 100,000 to 150,000 clones, around 76% found once. The sequence derives from a woman between 45 and 60 years old in good health and CMV-seronegative. Sequencing used PBMCs.

For the CDR3, the DNA is TGTGCCAGCAGTGAACCACGGGGGGGGTCGACGATTGCGAGTGAGCAGTTCTTC. It is translated as CASSEPRGGSTIASEQFF. V usage is TRBV25-1 and J usage is TRBJ2-1; 8 bases line up with TRBD2. Germline CDR1 reads MGHDK; CDR2 reads SYGVNS. The CDR3 covers 18 residues. The junction had 18 bases not matched to a gene; V was cut back by 2 bases and J by 9 bases.